Following are 16 T cell receptor beta chains from one sample sequenced in a study of blood T cells in healthy people across ages (dated by TCRdb to 2013 to 2016). Receptor amplification or capture employed 5' RACE. Sequenced using an Illumina HiSeq 2500. A second PCR of about 6 to 11 cycles was performed with a sample-barcoded 5' primer and a J-beta primer mix. TCRdb's own reprocessing of the public reads used fastp at Q25 and MiXCR and kept productive beta chains. When rows share a CDR3 protein, they turn into one entry using the most common DNA and genes. Here the sample has about 800,000 distinct CDR3 sequences; 55% to 70% occur a single time. Of the sample, approximately 21% is held by the ten largest clones. The specimen was blood. All receptors derive from a man aged 25-40 years in good health.

This chain uses TRBV28 with TRBJ1-2, with D uncertain. CDR3 length equals 10 residues. The V end was cut by 10 bases, the J end by 5 bases, with 8 bases between. Germline lookup yields CDR1 MDHEN and CDR2 SYDVKM. In DNA form, the CDR3 reads TGTGCCACACTACGGTATGGCTACACCTTC. Translating gives CATLRYGYTF.

V is TRBV7-9 and J is TRBJ1-6; 9 nucleotides agree with TRBD1. The J segment lost 9 bases and the V segment lost 5 bases, leaving 5 bases of the junction unmatched. From germline, CDR1 is SEHNR and CDR2 FQNEAQ (reference sequence). This CDR3 comprises 14 residues. Here the CDR3 reads CASSLGTGSSPLHF. The CDR3 DNA reads as TGTGCCAGCAGCCTAGGGACAGGGAGTTCACCCCTCCACTTT.

This clonotype occurred a few times. V gene TRBV7-9 combines with J gene TRBJ2-7, with D perhaps given as TRBD1 or TRBD2 (5 bases each). The V end lost 5 bases, the J end lost 6 bases, and 11 bases lay between the germline ends. This CDR3 has 12 amino acids. Looked up from germline, CDR1 is SEHNR and CDR2 is FQNEAQ (reference sequence). The CDR3 DNA sequence: TGTGCCAGCAGCAACCTTGGGGGCGAGCAGTACTTC. The encoded protein is CASSNLGGEQYF.

The chain uses TRBV5-1 and TRBJ2-5, with 8 nucleotides matching TRBD2. CDR1 is SGHRS and CDR2 is YFSETQ in the germline V gene. The CDR3 loop spans 15 amino acids. Losses at the gene ends were 4 bases for V and 11 bases for J; bases not matched to a gene: 16. CDR3 sequence (DNA): TGCGCCAGCAGCCCTCAAGCAGGCAAACGGGGGGGGCAGTACTTC. Translating gives CASSPQAGKRGGQYF.

This chain connects TRBV12-3 or TRBV12-4 to TRBJ2-5; perhaps TRBD1 as D (5 bases). The J call may be incorrect, as the DNA end agrees better with TRBJ2-7. The CDR3 is made up of 14 amino acids. The CDR3 loop is CASSRNFQGHEQYF. CDR3 sequence (DNA): TGTGCCAGCAGCCGGAATTTCCAGGGCCACGAGCAGTACTTC.

This chain joins TRBV5-1 and TRBJ2-1; the D call may be TRBD1 or TRBD2 (5 bases each). This CDR3 is built from 15 residues. Looked up from germline, CDR1 is SGHRS and CDR2 is YFSETQ. Trimming removed 0 bases from V and 7 bases from J, with 14 bases in between. The CDR3 loop is CASSLAPGLKNEQFF. The CDR3 bases are TGCGCCAGCAGCTTGGCCCCGGGGCTGAAAAATGAGCAGTTCTTC.

J is TRBJ2-7 and V is TRBV7-9, with 9 bases matching TRBD1. Germline V CDR1 and CDR2: SEHNR, FQNEAQ (reference sequence). The CDR3 has 18 residues. The V gene end was trimmed by 1 base and the J gene end by 2 bases; junction bases not matched to a gene: 12. CDR3 residues: CASSLGFPAGQGTYEQYF. DNA for the CDR3: TGTGCCAGCAGCTTAGGATTCCCCGCGGGACAGGGAACCTACGAGCAGTACTTC.

This clonotype appeared a few times. This chain links TRBV20-1 with TRBJ2-4, with D hard to call. Germline V gene lookup returns CDR1 DFQATT and CDR2 SNEGSKA (reference sequence). The CDR3 is 14 amino acids. The V end was cut by 0 bases, the J end by 9 bases, with 15 bases between. As DNA, the CDR3 is TGCAGTGCTAGAGATTCTTTCGCCCGAGGCATTCAGTACTTC. Its protein is CSARDSFARGIQYF.

A few counts support this clonotype. The DNA for the CDR3 is TGCAGCGCTAAACAGGATTATGAAAAACTGTTTTTT. It yields the protein CSAKQDYEKLFF. The chain is built from TRBV29-1 and TRBJ1-4; possibly TRBD1 for D (5 bases). Germline V gene data show CDR1 as SQVTM and CDR2 as ANQGSEA. V was clipped by 7 bases and J by 6 bases, with 12 bases between them. The CDR3 is 12 amino acids.

A few counts support this clonotype. This chain uses TRBV6-5 with TRBJ2-4, with D unclear. The DNA end favors TRBJ2-7, so the J call may be wrong. Germline V gene data show CDR1 as MNHEY and CDR2 as SVGAGI. The CDR3 length is 12 residues. The CDR3: CASRPASDEQYF. The CDR3, as DNA: TGTGCCAGCAGACCAGCATCGGACGAGCAGTACTTC.

The chain couples TRBV20-1 to TRBJ1-5, with TRBD1 as a possible D gene (5 bases). Germline CDR1 is DFQATT and CDR2 is SNEGSKA (reference sequence). This CDR3 spans 12 amino acids. V gave up 6 bases and J gave up 3 bases, with 9 bases separating them. CDR3 protein: CSALGVNQPQHF. The CDR3 nucleotides read TGCAGTGCCCTAGGGGTCAATCAGCCCCAGCATTTT.

The chain carries TRBV9 and TRBJ2-1, with 7 bases that match TRBD2. The germline V gene encodes CDR1 SGDLS and CDR2 YYNGEE. Trimming took 2 bases from V and 12 from J; bases not matched to a gene: 11. This CDR3 is built from 14 residues. CDR3: CASSVGTTKSGQFF. The CDR3 DNA reads TGTGCCAGCAGCGTGGGGACTACCAAATCGGGGCAGTTCTTC.

The gene calls are TRBV12-3 or TRBV12-4 and TRBJ2-1; weak D call: TRBD2 (6 bases). The CDR3 consists of 15 residues. Trimming stripped 6 bases from V and 5 bases from J, with 17 bases between. The CDR3 loop is CASSARGSGNNEQFF. The CDR3 coding sequence is TGTGCCAGCAGCGCCCGGGGTAGCGGAAACAATGAGCAGTTCTTC.

The chain has TRBV7-2 and TRBJ2-1, with TRBD2 matching 11 bases. V was clipped by 4 bases and J by 4 bases; unmatched bases: 9. The CDR3 is made up of 17 amino acids. The germline V gene has CDR1 SGHTA and CDR2 FQGNSA. DNA for the CDR3: TGTGCCAGCAGCTCCTACGGGACTAGCGGACTTTACAATGAGCAGTTCTTC. Its translation: CASSSYGTSGLYNEQFF.

In DNA, the CDR3 is TGTGCCAGCAGTTATGGACTAGCGGGAGGGTGGGAGACCCAGTACTTC. This encodes CASSYGLAGGWETQYF. This chain links TRBV6-2 or TRBV6-3 with TRBJ2-5; 15 bases are shared with TRBD2. CDR3 length equals 16 residues. J was trimmed by 5 bases and V by 3 bases; bases with no gene match: 4. The germline V gene encodes CDR1 MNHEY and CDR2 SVGEGT.

There are a few counts of this clonotype. CDR3 in amino acids: CASSQWEGDSYEQYF. CDR3 in DNA: TGCGCCAGCAGCCAGTGGGAAGGGGACTCCTACGAGCAGTACTTC. This chain joins TRBV4-3 and TRBJ2-7, with D perhaps matching TRBD1 (5 bases). Trimming took off 3 bases at V and 0 bases at J, with 12 bases between the two ends. The CDR3 loop spans 15 amino acids. The germline CDR1 and CDR2 sequences are LGHNA and YSLEER.